What follows are 27 T cell receptor beta chains derived from one specimen sequenced in a study of blood T cell repertoires in COVID-19. Clones were sequenced by immunoSEQ multiplex PCR, and TCRdb holds only the in-frame ones, with some missing. The repertoire holds 120,000 or so clones, with about 90% as singletons. The specimen was peripheral blood. Every receptor here comes from a woman aged 55 to 70 with acute or convalescent COVID-19.

The chain is built from TRBV18 and TRBJ2-1, with 11 bases fitting TRBD2. This CDR3 contains 15 residues. Unmatched junction bases numbered 7, after V lost 4 bases and J lost 8 bases. Per germline, CDR1 KGHSH and CDR2 LQKENI. The CDR3 loop is CASSLAGGDIDEQFF. The CDR3 nucleotides read TGTGCCAGCTCACTAGCGGGAGGGGACATAGATGAGCAGTTCTTC.

This chain links TRBV5-1 with TRBJ1-1; perhaps TRBD1 as D (5 bases). Trimming pared 3 bases from V and 1 base from J, leaving 10 bases between. The CDR3 is 14 residues long. CDR1 and CDR2 from the germline V gene are SGHRS and YFSETQ. CDR3 nucleotides: TGCGCCAGCAGCTCCGCCGACAGGAACACTGAAGCTTTCTTT. Its translation is CASSSADRNTEAFF.

This clone was detected only once. V usage is TRBV3-1 (or the pseudogene TRBV3-2) and J usage is TRBJ2-7; TRBD2 matches at 8 bases. This CDR3 contains 16 residues. The trim removed 4 bases at V and 1 base at J, leaving 9 bases unmatched. CDR1 and CDR2 (germline): LGHDT, YNNKEL (reference sequence). DNA for the CDR3: TGTGCCAGCAGCCGAGGCGGGACTAGGGTATCCTACGAGCAGTACTTC. Translation gives CASSRGGTRVSYEQYF.

This clone was counted a single time. The rearrangement links TRBV3-1 (or the pseudogene TRBV3-2) to TRBJ2-1, with D possibly TRBD2 on 5 matching bases. Germline CDR1 is LGHDT and CDR2 is YNNKEL (reference sequence). This CDR3 is 13 amino acids long. The CDR3 coding sequence is TGTTCGACCGGGCGGGCCCCTTACAATGAGCAGTTCTTC. Protein: CSTGRAPYNEQFF.

The genes are TRBV18 and TRBJ2-7; 10 bases map to TRBD1. Germline lookup yields CDR1 KGHSH and CDR2 LQKENI. J gave up 6 bases and V 6 bases, and 11 bases lay outside the gene matches. The CDR3 runs to 15 residues. This chain's CDR3 is CASSPIGDRGIEQYF. Here the CDR3 DNA reads TGTGCCAGCTCCCCTATAGGGGACAGGGGTATCGAGCAGTACTTC.

The chain couples TRBV27 to TRBJ1-1; TRBD1 aligns across 7 bases. The J segment lost 3 bases and the V segment lost 1 base, leaving 8 bases of the junction unmatched. CDR1 MNHEY and CDR2 SMNVEV come from the germline V gene (reference sequence). The CDR3 contains 16 residues. CDR3 in amino acids: CASSLLGGGSDTEAFF. In nucleotides, the CDR3 is TGTGCCAGCAGTTTATTAGGAGGGGGCTCCGACACTGAAGCTTTCTTT.

The rearrangement joins TRBV6-5 to TRBJ1-5; maybe TRBD1 (6 bases). There are 15 residues in the CDR3. V dropped 6 bases and J dropped 4 bases, with 16 bases sitting between them. Germline V gene data show CDR1 as MNHEY and CDR2 as SVGAGI. CDR3 region: CASRIGQPPNQPQHF. CDR3 in DNA: TGTGCCAGCAGGATCGGACAGCCACCTAATCAGCCCCAGCATTTT.

The CDR3 sequence: CASSQTGPYGYTF. The CDR3 region has the DNA TGTGCCAGCAGTCAGACAGGGCCCTATGGCTACACCTTC. This chain uses TRBV7-2 with TRBJ1-2; 7 bases agree with TRBD1. The CDR3 is 13 residues long. Germline values: CDR1 SGHTA, CDR2 FQGNSA. V shed 6 bases and J 4 bases; nucleotides not matched to a gene: 5.

As DNA, the CDR3 is TGTGCCAGCAGTTCCGGCAGGGGGCGACTCTCCTACGAGCAGTACTTC. Translated, it gives CASSSGRGRLSYEQYF. The chain employs TRBV27 and TRBJ2-7, with TRBD1 matching 8 bases. J was trimmed by 0 bases and V by 4 bases; bases with no gene match: 8. The CDR3 has 16 amino acids. The germline CDR1 and CDR2 sequences are MNHEY and SMNVEV (reference sequence).

The chain joins TRBV29-1 to TRBJ2-1, with D maybe TRBD1 (5 bases). The V end lost 1 base, the J end lost 0 bases, and 10 bases lay between the germline ends. CDR3 size: 15 residues. Germline V lookup: CDR1 SQVTM, CDR2 ANQGSEA. CDR3 residues: CSVEGTGSSYNEQFF. CDR3 sequence (DNA): TGCAGCGTTGAAGGAACAGGATCCTCCTACAATGAGCAGTTCTTC.

V usage is TRBV18 and J usage is TRBJ1-1; D uncertain. Trimming removed 2 bases from V and 2 bases from J, with 6 bases in between. The CDR3 sequence is 13 residues long. The V gene's germline CDR1 is KGHSH and CDR2 LQKENI. CDR3 residues: CASSPILNTEAFF. The CDR3 nucleotides read TGTGCCAGCTCACCAATACTCAACACTGAAGCTTTCTTT.

The chain uses TRBV3-1 (or the pseudogene TRBV3-2) and TRBJ1-1; D may be TRBD1 (5 bases). Germline values: CDR1 LGHDT, CDR2 YNNKEL (reference sequence). The CDR3 spans 16 residues. Trimming took off 1 base at V and 4 bases at J, with 16 bases between the two ends. The CDR3: CASSQAHRGVGTEAFF. The DNA of the CDR3 is TGTGCCAGCAGCCAAGCTCACCGGGGGGTGGGCACTGAAGCTTTCTTT.

The chain carries TRBV19 and TRBJ2-1, with D perhaps matching TRBD2 (7 bases). The germline V gene encodes CDR1 LNHDA and CDR2 SQIVND (reference sequence). This CDR3 has 15 amino acids. The germline V and J ends were trimmed by 6 bases and 4 bases, with 16 bases remaining between them. The CDR3 loop is CASSPGARGYNEQFF. The CDR3 DNA reads TGTGCCAGTAGCCCGGGGGCGCGGGGGTACAATGAGCAGTTCTTC.

The gene calls are TRBV2 and TRBJ1-5; 9 bases agree with TRBD1. Germline CDR1 SNHLY, CDR2 FYNNEI. V was clipped by 9 bases and J by 6 bases; unmatched bases: 6. This CDR3 is built from 13 residues. This chain's CDR3 is CASKQGAGQPQHF. CDR3 DNA: TGTGCCAGTAAACAGGGGGCAGGTCAGCCCCAGCATTTT.

This chain uses TRBV27 with TRBJ1-2, with D perhaps matching TRBD1 (5 bases). CDR3 size: 14 residues. Germline CDR1 MNHEY, CDR2 SMNVEV (reference sequence). Trimming stripped 5 bases from V and 3 bases from J, with 13 bases between. CDR3 sequence reads: CASSAQGRDYGYTF. CDR3 nucleotide sequence: TGTGCCAGCAGTGCCCAGGGAAGGGACTATGGCTACACCTTC.

V usage is TRBV28 and J usage is TRBJ2-5; D ambiguous. This CDR3 spans 13 amino acids. CDR1 MDHEN and CDR2 SYDVKM come from the germline V gene. V was trimmed by 5 bases and J by 1 base, leaving 8 bases between them. The CDR3 reads CASSAPGQETQYF. The CDR3 DNA follows: TGTGCCAGCAGTGCCCCCGGCCAAGAGACCCAGTACTTC.

CDR3 amino acids: CASSLQGYEQYF. For the CDR3, the DNA is TGTGCCAGCAGCTTGCAGGGGTACGAGCAGTACTTC. V is TRBV5-5 and J is TRBJ2-7, with a possible D match to TRBD1 (6 bases). This CDR3 contains 12 residues. V lost 1 base, J lost 4 bases, and 6 bases lay in between. The germline V gene encodes CDR1 SGHKS and CDR2 YYEKEE (reference sequence). Full variable domain (outside the CDR3, taken from reference TRBV5-5 and TRBJ2-7): DAGVTQSPTHLIKTRGQQVTLRCSPISGHKSVSWYQQVLGQGPQFIFQYYEKEERGRGNFPDRFSARQFPNYSSELNVNALLLGDSALYLCASSLQGYEQYFGPGTRLTVT.

The chain links TRBV19 to TRBJ2-1; perhaps TRBD2 as D (6 bases). CDR3 length: 14 amino acids. Trimming left V 5 bases short and J 8 bases short, with 16 bases between. CDR1 and CDR2 from the germline V gene are LNHDA and SQIVND (reference sequence). The CDR3 here is CASSLGTLSDEQFF. The DNA of the CDR3 is TGTGCCAGTAGTCTCGGGACTTTGTCAGATGAGCAGTTCTTC.

This rearrangement joins TRBV10-3 to TRBJ2-7; D uncertain. This CDR3 has 14 residues. Trimming took 2 bases from V and 4 from J, leaving 12 bases between them. Germline V gene data show CDR1 as ENHRY and CDR2 as SYGVKD. DNA for the CDR3: TGTGCCATCAGTGAGCCCCCCAGGTTTTACGAGCAGTACTTC. Encoded protein: CAISEPPRFYEQYF.

The gene calls are TRBV27 and TRBJ1-5; D gene uncertain. The CDR3 totals 13 residues. V lost 6 bases to trimming and J lost 6 bases, with 12 bases between them. Per germline, CDR1 MNHEY and CDR2 SMNVEV (reference sequence). CDR3 coding DNA: TGTGCCAGCAGCCCCGGGAGGAGTCAGCCCCAGCATTTT. It codes for CASSPGRSQPQHF.

The chain employs TRBV25-1 and TRBJ2-7; 9 bases fit TRBD1. This CDR3 has 17 amino acids. CDR1 MGHDK and CDR2 SYGVNS come from the germline V gene. Unmatched junction bases numbered 11, after V lost 3 bases and J lost 2 bases. In nucleotides, the CDR3 is TGTGCCAGCAGTGACTCGATCCGGGACAGGGCAACCTACGAGCAGTACTTC. It codes for CASSDSIRDRATYEQYF.

The chain joins TRBV3-1 (or the pseudogene TRBV3-2) to TRBJ1-1, with D perhaps matching TRBD1 (6 bases). The CDR3 has 12 amino acids. Germline CDR1 LGHDT, CDR2 YNNKEL (reference sequence). The germline V and J ends were trimmed by 3 bases and 10 bases, with 12 bases remaining between them. CDR3 nucleotide sequence: TGTGCCAGCAGCCAGGCAGGGGCGCGAGCTTTCTTT. Its protein is CASSQAGARAFF.

In regard to this clone: At the DNA level, this CDR3 is encoded by other sequences in the same sample as well. V usage is TRBV9 and J usage is TRBJ2-2, with TRBD2 as a possible D gene (6 bases). Germline CDR1 reads SGDLS; CDR2 reads YYNGEE. Deletions cut 2 bases from V and 2 bases from J, with 7 bases between. The CDR3 length is 14 residues. The CDR3 region is CASSVGLNTGELFF. CDR3 in DNA: TGTGCCAGCAGCGTGGGACTTAACACCGGGGAGCTGTTTTTT.

This clone was seen once. The chain combines TRBV6-1 with TRBJ2-6; the D gene is possibly TRBD1 (5 bases). V was clipped by 3 bases and J by 0 bases, with 18 bases between them. Germline CDR1 MNHNS, CDR2 SASEGT. This CDR3 has 19 residues. CDR3 sequence reads: CASSEPPFTGRSGANVLTF. The CDR3 coding sequence is TGTGCCAGCAGTGAGCCCCCCTTCACAGGCCGCTCTGGGGCCAACGTCCTGACTTTC.

The V gene is TRBV2, the J gene TRBJ1-5, with a possible D match to TRBD1 (6 bases). Germline assignment: CDR1 SNHLY and CDR2 FYNNEI. This CDR3 comprises 15 residues. The V end lost 3 bases, the J end lost 2 bases, and 11 bases lay between the germline ends. The CDR3 loop reads CASSDRGLGNQPQHF. The CDR3, as DNA: TGTGCCAGCAGTGACAGGGGTCTTGGCAATCAGCCCCAGCATTTT.

Ten or more counts support this clone. The chain has TRBV18 and TRBJ2-1; 10 nucleotides match TRBD1. Germline trimming cut 4 bases from V and 8 bases from J; bases unmatched to any gene: 5. This CDR3 comprises 14 residues. The germline V gene has CDR1 KGHSH and CDR2 LQKENI. As DNA, the CDR3 is TGTGCCAGCTCACTCGGGACAGGGGTGTATGAGCAGTTCTTC. Its protein is CASSLGTGVYEQFF.

The CDR3: CASRKQGADQPQHF. The CDR3 DNA reads as TGTGCCAGTAGGAAACAGGGGGCGGATCAGCCCCAGCATTTT. The rearrangement uses TRBV19 and TRBJ1-5; 9 bases match TRBD1. V trimming: 6 bases; J trimming: 5 bases; junction bases outside the gene matches: 5. Germline CDR1 reads LNHDA; CDR2 reads SQIVND (reference sequence). The length of the CDR3 is 14 residues.